This record looks at one T cell receptor beta chain sequence and its context. The antigen remains unidentified. The entry originates in a study of identical twins. The study, taken as a whole, reports: Possibly, invariant MAIT and iNKT cells partly confounded zero-insertion analyses. Fewer insertions were carried by abundant cord blood beta clonotypes, but none was seen in memory repertoires.

A template switching step contributed a universal primer site, while unique molecular identifiers were present in the cDNA. TCRdb analysed the 5' RACE reads with MiXCR anew, one entry per CDR3 protein. This table has a few hundred thousand distinct CDR3 sequences, approximately 8.7% appearing once. Each donor (without exception) was a healthy Caucasian. The CDR3 is 15 residues long. Germline loops: CDR1 SGHRS, CDR2 YFSETQ. V dropped 0 bases and J dropped 6 bases, with 13 bases sitting between them. Sequenced: naive T cells sorted from blood. The receptor was derived from a woman between 45 and 60 years old in good health. V gene TRBV5-1 combines with J gene TRBJ1-5; the D is unclear. The CDR3 DNA reads TGCGCCAGCAGCTTGGACCCAGGAGTGGGTCAGCCCCAGCATTTT. Translation: CASSLDPGVGQPQHF.